Each of the 2 T cell receptor beta chains below was sequenced from the same sample in a study of beta chain features in type 1 diabetes. Study conclusions and caveats: A moderate, significant TCRB CDR3 shortening appeared in type 1 diabetes across four CD4+ subsets.

The antigens these receptors bind are not known. TCRB transcripts that were expressed got sequenced, as all of the isolated RNA had been reverse transcribed. Libraries were prepared by immunoSEQ multiplex PCR; TCRdb keeps only in-frame clonotypes and omits some of them. In the table there are more than 250,000 clones, roughly an eighth of which are singletons. Sequencing was performed on naive CD4+ T cells from blood. These receptors originate from a man aged 30-40 years with type 1 diabetes.

A remark on this clone: Other DNA sequences from this sample encode an identical CDR3 as well. V is TRBV5-1 and J is TRBJ2-7; 11 bases are a match to TRBD1. CDR3 length equals 14 residues. From germline, CDR1 is SGHRS and CDR2 YFSETQ. Losses at the gene ends were 3 bases for V and 3 bases for J; bases not matched to a gene: 2. The CDR3 DNA sequence: TGCGCCAGCAGCTCCGGGACAGGGGGCTACGAGCAGTACTTC. The encoded protein is CASSSGTGGYEQYF.

The gene calls are TRBV19 and TRBJ2-7, with D tentatively TRBD1 (5 bases). This CDR3 has 11 amino acids. V lost 7 bases, J lost 6 bases, and 10 bases lay in between. Germline assignment: CDR1 LNHDA and CDR2 SQIVND (reference sequence). The CDR3 is CASTDSGEQYF. The CDR3 DNA reads TGTGCCAGTACTGACAGTGGCGAGCAGTACTTC.